The 32 T cell receptor beta chains listed next were all sequenced from one sample in a study of CD8+CD57+ T cells in acquired aplastic anemia. Genomic DNA templated the TCR beta VDJ and CDR3 profiling. TCRdb re-called the reads through MiXCR, storing one row per CDR3 protein. This sample has approximately 80,000 distinct CDR3 sequences; around 70% occur once, and the top ten carry 70% to 90%. Sequencing involved patients with CD8+CD57+ cell expansion previously shown by flow cytometry. Sequenced: sorted CD4+, CD8+, or CD8+CD57+ T cells (not recorded which) from PBMCs. The receptors stem from a human donor with aplastic anemia.

This chain uses TRBV12-3 or TRBV12-4 with TRBJ1-6; D may be TRBD1 (5 bases). The V and J ends lost 6 bases and 9 bases respectively, with 15 bases between them. This CDR3 is 14 amino acids long. CDR3 in amino acids: CASSRGEFTSPLHF. The CDR3 bases are TGTGCCAGCAGCCGAGGGGAGTTTACTTCACCCCTCCACTTT.

This clonotype was counted once. It may be a read error: a sequence one base away is much more abundant. V is TRBV5-5 and J is TRBJ2-7; 10 nucleotides match TRBD1. CDR1 is SGHKS and CDR2 is YYEKEE in the germline V gene (reference sequence). The junction had 5 bases not matched to a gene; V was cut back by 5 bases and J by 0 bases. The CDR3 has 15 amino acids. The CDR3 DNA is TGTGCCAGCAGGGGTGACAGGGGGCCCTCCTACGAGCAGTACTTC. Amino acids: CASRGDRGPSYEQYF.

This clonotype was detected a few times. This chain joins TRBV20-1 and TRBJ2-1; D is possibly TRBD1 (5 bases). The CDR3 covers 13 residues. Trimming left V 4 bases short and J 3 bases short, with 10 bases between. Germline assignment: CDR1 DFQATT and CDR2 SNEGSKA (reference sequence). DNA for the CDR3: TGCAGTGCTAACACAGGAGACTACAATGAGCAGTTCTTC. Amino acids: CSANTGDYNEQFF.

This clonotype was observed many times. The rearrangement links TRBV24-1 to TRBJ1-1; 8 nucleotides match TRBD1. V dropped 4 bases and J dropped 1; count of bases not matched to a gene: 10. Germline CDR1 and CDR2: KGHDR and SFDVKD. The length of the CDR3 is 17 residues. CDR3 nucleotide sequence: TGTGCCACCAGTGACCACGGACAGGGATTGAAGAACACTGAAGCTTTCTTT. Amino acid sequence: CATSDHGQGLKNTEAFF.

This clonotype has only a few counts. The V and J genes are TRBV29-1 and TRBJ2-5; 8 positions agree with TRBD1. V was pared by 7 bases and J by 2 bases, with 15 bases of the junction left unmatched. CDR3 length: 16 residues. The germline V gene has CDR1 SQVTM and CDR2 ANQGSEA. The CDR3 loop reads CSATHTAGTGQETQYF. The CDR3 DNA follows: TGCAGCGCTACCCACACGGCGGGGACAGGACAAGAGACCCAGTACTTC. The variable domain in full, completed from reference TRBV29-1 and TRBJ2-5, reads SAVISQKPSRDICQRGTSLTIQCQVDSQVTMMFWYRQQPGQSLTLIATANQGSEATYESGFVIDKFPISRPNLTFSTLTVSNMSPEDSSIYLCSATHTAGTGQETQYFGPGTRLLVL.

This clonotype appeared a few times. The chain joins TRBV20-1 to TRBJ1-6; 8 nucleotides line up with TRBD1. Per the germline V gene, CDR1 is DFQATT and CDR2 is SNEGSKA (reference sequence). The V segment lost 4 bases and the J segment 9 bases; nucleotides outside the gene matches: 5. CDR3 size: 13 residues. DNA for the CDR3: TGCAGTGCTACGACAGGGGCGTTTTCACCCCTCCACTTT. Protein: CSATTGAFSPLHF.

This clonotype appeared once. This chain connects TRBV15 to TRBJ2-3, with D hard to call. Germline values: CDR1 LNHNV, CDR2 YYDKDF (reference sequence). With 0 bases removed from V and 3 bases from J, the gap between germline ends came to 10 bases. The CDR3 consists of 15 residues. This CDR3 reads CATSRESRQTDTQYF. The CDR3 bases are TGTGCCACCAGCAGAGAGTCTCGGCAGACAGATACGCAGTATTTT.

The chain uses TRBV6-1 and TRBJ2-7; 10 bases map to TRBD2. This CDR3 has 15 amino acids. The trim removed 6 bases at V and 5 bases at J, leaving 10 bases unmatched. The V gene's germline CDR1 is MNHNS and CDR2 SASEGT. CDR3 loop: CASRLSGLANHEQYF. The DNA for the CDR3 is TGTGCCAGCAGGTTATCGGGACTAGCGAACCACGAGCAGTACTTC.

V is TRBV12-3 or TRBV12-4 and J is TRBJ2-7, with D hard to call. Trimming removed 6 bases from V and 6 bases from J, with 18 bases in between. The CDR3 sequence is 14 residues long. Here the CDR3 DNA reads TGTGCCAGCAGCGTAGCACCGTCCCCTCGCGAGCAGTACTTC. Amino acids: CASSVAPSPREQYF.

The chain combines TRBV10-2 with TRBJ2-2; D is unclear. The germline V gene encodes CDR1 WSHSY and CDR2 SAAADI. The V end was cut by 9 bases, the J end by 5 bases, with 7 bases between. This CDR3 has 11 amino acids. CDR3 in amino acids: CASLMTGELFF. The DNA of the CDR3 is TGCGCCAGTCTTATGACCGGGGAGCTGTTTTTT.

This clonotype is medium-sized within its sample. V and J are TRBV2 and TRBJ2-3, with no clear D. The V gene lost 1 base and the J gene lost 2 bases, with 10 bases spanning the gap. Germline CDR1 is SNHLY and CDR2 is FYNNEI. The CDR3 consists of 15 residues. The DNA for the CDR3 is TGTGCCAGCAGTGAAGACGAGGATCCCACAGATACGCAGTATTTT. Its translation: CASSEDEDPTDTQYF. Based on the CDR3 plus reference TRBV2 and TRBJ2-3, the full variable domain is EPEVTQTPSHQVTQMGQEVILRCVPISNHLYFYWYRQILGQKVEFLVSFYNNEISEKSEIFDDQFSVERPDGSNFTLKIRSTKLEDSAMYFCASSEDEDPTDTQYFGPGTRLTVL.

This chain joins TRBV12-3 or TRBV12-4 and TRBJ1-3; no definite D call. The CDR3 runs to 15 residues. Trimming pared 0 bases from V and 4 bases from J, leaving 10 bases between. The CDR3 DNA reads TGTGCCAGCAGTTTAGCGACGGGTCTAGGAAACACCATATATTTT. Its protein is CASSLATGLGNTIYF.

The V and J genes are TRBV20-1 and TRBJ1-1; 7 positions match TRBD1. After removal of 5 bases from V and 5 bases from J, the junction contained 5 bases not matched to a gene. The CDR3 loop spans 12 amino acids. Germline loops: CDR1 DFQATT, CDR2 SNEGSKA (reference sequence). The CDR3 sequence is CSASLTGTEAFF. The CDR3 DNA reads as TGCAGTGCTTCCCTGACAGGGACTGAAGCTTTCTTT.

This clonotype was counted ten times or more. The CDR3 here is CASSLPRDTQYF. The CDR3 DNA reads as TGTGCCAGCAGTTTGCCAAGAGATACGCAGTATTTT. The chain combines TRBV27 with TRBJ2-3; D ambiguous. The germline V and J ends were trimmed by 3 bases and 5 bases, with 6 bases remaining between them. There are 12 residues in the CDR3. CDR1 is MNHEY, CDR2 SMNVEV, per germline (reference sequence).

The chain carries TRBV10-3 and TRBJ2-7, with 8 bases aligning to TRBD2. The ends lost 8 bases at V and 3 bases at J; junction bases unmatched: 3. The germline gives CDR1 ENHRY, CDR2 SYGVKD. This CDR3 comprises 12 residues. The CDR3 coding sequence is TGTGCCATCCTCGGGGGGGACTACGAGCAGTACTTC. Protein product: CAILGGDYEQYF.

The rearrangement joins TRBV20-1 to TRBJ1-5; D is undetermined. With 4 bases removed from V and 4 bases from J, the gap between germline ends came to 14 bases. Germline loops: CDR1 DFQATT, CDR2 SNEGSKA (reference sequence). The CDR3 has 14 residues. CDR3: CSAITRSRNQPQHF. The CDR3 DNA is TGCAGTGCTATAACCAGGTCCCGGAATCAGCCCCAGCATTTT.

The CDR3 sequence: CASRPDRVGYGYTF. DNA of the CDR3: TGTGCCAGCAGGCCGGACAGGGTTGGGTATGGCTACACCTTC. This sequence joins TRBV5-6 and TRBJ1-2, with 8 bases that match TRBD1. V lost 5 bases to trimming and J lost 5 bases; unmatched junction nucleotides: 8. Germline assignment: CDR1 SGHDT and CDR2 YYEEEE. This CDR3 has 14 amino acids.

The rearrangement joins TRBV11-2 to TRBJ2-7; TRBD2 aligns across 8 bases. Germline V gene lookup returns CDR1 SGHAT and CDR2 FQNNGV. Trimming took 5 bases from V and 2 from J; bases not matched to a gene: 8. This CDR3 region has 15 residues. CDR3 DNA: TGTGCCAGCAGCCGAGCGGGGGACCTTCCCTACGAGCAGTACTTC. Protein sequence: CASSRAGDLPYEQYF.

The DNA for the CDR3 is TGTGCCAGCACCCTACAGAGTCTCAACGAGCAGTACTTC. Its protein is CASTLQSLNEQYF. This chain connects TRBV7-2 to TRBJ2-7; D gene ambiguous. The germline V gene encodes CDR1 SGHTA and CDR2 FQGNSA. The CDR3 is 13 residues long. V dropped 7 bases and J dropped 5 bases, with 15 bases sitting between them. The full variable domain, with the rest looked up from reference TRBV7-2 and TRBJ2-7, is GAGVSQSPSNKVTEKGKDVELRCDPISGHTALYWYRQSLGQGLEFLIYFQGNSAPDKSGLPSDRFSAERTGGSVSTLTIQRTQQEDSAVYLCASTLQSLNEQYFGPGTRLTVT.

The rearrangement links TRBV24-1 to TRBJ2-7; no clear D gene. Germline V CDR1 and CDR2: KGHDR, SFDVKD. The CDR3 is made up of 13 amino acids. V lost 9 bases to trimming and J lost 4 bases, with 15 bases between them. CDR3 residues: CATPLRPTYEQYF. In DNA, the CDR3 is TGTGCCACCCCCCTCCGTCCAACTTACGAGCAGTACTTC.

Written as DNA, the CDR3 is TGTGCCAGCAGCCCGACTCGGCTTTACTACGAGCAGTACTTC. It codes for CASSPTRLYYEQYF. The J gene is TRBJ2-7, the V gene TRBV4-2; D gene uncertain. The CDR3 contains 14 residues. The V end lost 4 bases, the J end lost 3 bases, and 13 bases lay between the germline ends. The V gene's germline CDR1 is LGHNA and CDR2 YNFKEQ.

CDR3 nucleotides: TGCGCCAGCACCGACAGGGTCAACACCGGGGAGCTGTTTTTT. It encodes CASTDRVNTGELFF. The chain has TRBV10-2 and TRBJ2-2; 7 nucleotides line up with TRBD1. The CDR3 runs to 14 residues. The ends lost 7 bases at V and 2 bases at J; junction bases unmatched: 4. Looked up from germline, CDR1 is WSHSY and CDR2 is SAAADI.

This clonotype appeared a single time. The V gene is TRBV9, the J gene TRBJ1-1; D unclear. The V gene's germline CDR1 is SGDLS and CDR2 YYNGEE. Trimming shortened V by 0 bases and J by 3 bases, and 15 bases separated the two germline ends. The CDR3 covers 16 residues. CDR3 sequence reads: CASSVEGGQMDTEAFF. The CDR3 region has the DNA TGTGCCAGCAGCGTAGAGGGCGGCCAGATGGACACTGAAGCTTTCTTT.

This clonotype was counted between two and nine times. The V gene is TRBV29-1, the J gene TRBJ2-1; D remains unclear. Germline V gene sequence: CDR1 SQVTM, CDR2 ANQGSEA. The CDR3 extends over 12 amino acids. V gave up 5 bases and J gave up 0 bases, with 5 bases separating them. This CDR3 reads CSVYVSYNEQFF. The CDR3 DNA reads TGCAGCGTTTACGTCTCCTACAATGAGCAGTTCTTC.

V usage is TRBV7-2 and J usage is TRBJ2-4; no firm D call. Germline V gene sequence: CDR1 SGHTA, CDR2 FQGNSA. The CDR3 has 14 residues. Trimming removed 4 bases from V and 9 bases from J, with 16 bases in between. CDR3 nucleotides: TGTGCCAGCAGCTCTTGGGCCCCTGCAAGCATTCAGTACTTC. Translating gives CASSSWAPASIQYF.

This chain links TRBV14 with TRBJ2-7; 11 bases are a match to TRBD2. V lost 4 bases and J lost 3; bases outside the gene matches: 5. This CDR3 contains 15 residues. CDR1 is SGHDN and CDR2 is FVKESK in the germline V gene. For the CDR3, the DNA is TGTGCCAGCAGCCTAGTAGCGGGGGGGAGCTACGAGCAGTACTTC. Translation: CASSLVAGGSYEQYF.

This chain joins TRBV20-1 and TRBJ2-2; 8 nucleotides agree with TRBD1. Per germline, CDR1 DFQATT and CDR2 SNEGSKA (reference sequence). The CDR3 covers 14 residues. Trimming at V came to 0 bases and at J to 6 bases, leaving 3 bases not matched to a gene. Here the CDR3 DNA reads TGCAGTGCTAGAGATACACAGGGGGCCGGGGAGCTGTTTTTT. This sequence encodes CSARDTQGAGELFF.

The chain employs TRBV20-1 and TRBJ2-5, with D tentatively TRBD1 (6 bases). CDR1 is DFQATT, CDR2 SNEGSKA, per germline (reference sequence). This CDR3 has 12 amino acids. Trimming stripped 7 bases from V and 5 bases from J, with 14 bases between. CDR3 protein: CSGNRVPETQYF. CDR3 DNA: TGCAGTGGAAACAGGGTCCCGGAGACCCAGTACTTC.

The chain employs TRBV19 and TRBJ2-7, with TRBD1 identical over 7 bases. Germline V gives CDR1 LNHDA, CDR2 SQIVND (reference sequence). This CDR3 contains 13 residues. The V gene end was trimmed by 5 bases and the J gene end by 3 bases; junction bases not matched to a gene: 4. The DNA for the CDR3 is TGTGCCAGTAGTTCCTGGGACAGCTACGAGCAGTACTTC. It specifies CASSSWDSYEQYF.

This clonotype was counted between two and nine times. CDR3 nucleotide sequence: TGTGCCAGTGGACAGGGGGGCTCCTACGAGCAGTACTTC. Translating it yields CASGQGGSYEQYF. The chain employs TRBV3-1 and TRBJ2-7, with TRBD1 identical over 10 bases. Germline CDR1 LGHDT, CDR2 YNNKEL (reference sequence). V was pared by 9 bases and J by 0 bases, with 2 bases of the junction left unmatched. This CDR3 is built from 13 residues.

V is TRBV9 and J is TRBJ1-2; TRBD1 aligns across 11 bases. The CDR3 length is 14 residues. Per germline, CDR1 SGDLS and CDR2 YYNGEE. V was clipped by 3 bases and J by 6 bases; unmatched bases: 4. The CDR3 DNA sequence: TGTGCCAGCAGCGACCGGACAGGGGGCAATGGCTACACCTTC. It encodes CASSDRTGGNGYTF.

The chain has TRBV4-3 and TRBJ2-7; 7 bases align to TRBD2. CDR3 size: 15 residues. Germline CDR1 reads LGHNA; CDR2 reads YSLEER. Trimming removed 1 base from V and 1 base from J; junction bases left unmatched: 4. CDR3 sequence reads: CASSQGSGGSYEQYF. CDR3 sequence (DNA): TGCGCCAGCAGCCAAGGCTCGGGAGGTTCCTACGAGCAGTACTTC.